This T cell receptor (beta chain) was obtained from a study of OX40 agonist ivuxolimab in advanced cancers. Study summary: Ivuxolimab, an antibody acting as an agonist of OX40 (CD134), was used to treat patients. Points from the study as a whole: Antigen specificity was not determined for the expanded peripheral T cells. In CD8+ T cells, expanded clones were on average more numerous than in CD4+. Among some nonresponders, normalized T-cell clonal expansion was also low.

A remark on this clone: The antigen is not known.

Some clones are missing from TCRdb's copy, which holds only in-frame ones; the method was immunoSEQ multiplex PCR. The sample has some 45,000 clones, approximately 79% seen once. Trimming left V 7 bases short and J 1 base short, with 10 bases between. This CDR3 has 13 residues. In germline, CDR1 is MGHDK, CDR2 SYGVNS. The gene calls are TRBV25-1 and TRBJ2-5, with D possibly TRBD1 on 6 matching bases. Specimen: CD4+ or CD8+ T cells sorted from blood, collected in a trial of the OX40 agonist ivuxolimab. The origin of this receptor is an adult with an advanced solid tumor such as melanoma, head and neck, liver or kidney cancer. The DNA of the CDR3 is TGTGCCAGCACCCGGGACACCCAAGAGACCCAGTACTTC. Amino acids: CASTRDTQETQYF.